The table lists the clone carrying this T cell receptor beta chain with a few counts. No antigen is known for it. These data belong to a study of cytomegalovirus exposure and HLA in healthy donors. Points from the study as a whole: One variant, a missense change in DCLRE1C, was linked in a later analysis to TCR beta V- and J-gene trimming. The records held CMV serostatus as the only immune exposure information. The study listed roughly 160 cytomegalovirus-associated TCR beta chains. Exclusion applied to some V segments, including TRBV6-2 and TRBV6-3, as they were indistinguishable.

In germline, CDR1 is SNHLY, CDR2 FYNNEI. This CDR3 spans 14 amino acids. V lost 2 bases to trimming and J lost 7 bases; unmatched junction nucleotides: 6. The PCR contained 60 Vbeta and 13 Jbeta primers. The assay was immunoSEQ multiplex PCR, and TCRdb's table has in-frame clones only and misses some. The profile shows under 200,000 clones, around 84% of them singletons. The specimen was PBMCs. The receptor comes from a man aged 25-45 years in good health and CMV-seropositive. V usage is TRBV2 and J usage is TRBJ2-7; the match to TRBD2 covers 9 bases. CDR3 in DNA: TGTGCCAGCAGTGAACTAGCGGGGTTTTTTGAGCAGTACGTC. Translated: CASSELAGFFEQYV.